A single sample gave rise to the 10 T cell receptor beta chains below, sequenced in a study of beta chain features in type 1 diabetes (dated by TCRdb to the late 2010s). Their target antigens are unknown. The paper's findings and limits, for the study overall: A moderate but significant shortening of TCRB CDR3 length was observed in type 1 diabetes patients in all four CD4+ subsets.

Library construction relied on the immunoSEQ multiplex PCR assay. The entire isolated RNA was reverse transcribed using the High Capacity cDNA Reverse Transcription Kit, and thus expressed TCRB transcripts were sequenced. In TCRdb, the immuneACCESS table is reduced to in-frame sequences with V and J assigned. These tables do not hold every clone; where another copy was compared, an unresolved V gene accounts for under half, and the others remain unexplained. This sample holds around 310,000 clones; 13% were observed only once. Roughly 0.015% of the sample is taken by the ten largest. The specimen was naive CD4+ T cells from blood. In the paper's terms, the cell subset or site label means: true naive CD4+ T cells. The receptor set was obtained from a woman under 30 with type 1 diabetes.

V is TRBV25-1 and J is TRBJ2-1; TRBD1 agrees at 9 bases. The trim removed 5 bases at V and 4 bases at J, leaving 6 bases unmatched. This CDR3 is 15 amino acids long. The germline V gene has CDR1 MGHDK and CDR2 SYGVNS. The CDR3 DNA sequence: TGTGCCAGCAGTCGGACAGGGGACCCGTACAATGAGCAGTTCTTC. Its protein is CASSRTGDPYNEQFF.

This clone was detected only a few times. The chain is built from TRBV1 and TRBJ2-1; the D call of TRBD2 is as the table states it, not checked on the DNA. TRBV1 represents a pseudogene. The CDR3 is 14 residues long. The CDR3 protein is CTSSQEAPPREQFF. Here the CDR3 DNA reads TGCACCAGCAGCCAAGAAGCCCCGCCGAGGGAGCAGTTCTTC.

The chain employs TRBV7-8 and TRBJ2-7; 7 nucleotides line up with TRBD1. Trimming cost V 6 bases and J 4 bases; bases outside gene matches: 6. The germline gives CDR1 SGHVS, CDR2 FQNEAQ. The CDR3 sequence is 13 residues long. CDR3 protein: CASRTGQTYEQYF. CDR3 DNA: TGTGCCAGCAGAACGGGACAGACTTACGAGCAGTACTTC.

The V gene is TRBV5-1, the J gene TRBJ1-4, with 7 nucleotides matching TRBD1. The J segment lost 0 bases and the V segment lost 0 bases, leaving 8 bases of the junction unmatched. This CDR3 is 18 amino acids long. Looked up from germline, CDR1 is SGHRS and CDR2 is YFSETQ. DNA for the CDR3: TGCGCCAGCAGCTTGGCCCGGACAGGAGGGGCAACTAATGAAAAACTGTTTTTT. Its translation is CASSLARTGGATNEKLFF.

This chain joins TRBV2 and TRBJ1-1, with TRBD1 matching over 9 bases. Trimming removed 6 bases from V and 1 base from J; junction bases left unmatched: 6. This CDR3 region has 15 residues. Germline V gene lookup returns CDR1 SNHLY and CDR2 FYNNEI. The CDR3 protein is CASRFETGGNTEAFF. The CDR3 nucleotides are TGTGCCAGCAGGTTTGAGACAGGGGGGAACACTGAAGCTTTCTTT.

The chain combines TRBV28 with TRBJ2-5, with D possibly being TRBD2 (5 bases). CDR3 length: 14 amino acids. From germline, CDR1 is MDHEN and CDR2 SYDVKM. Trimming left V 4 bases short and J 2 bases short, with 11 bases between. CDR3 bases: TGTGCCAGCAGTTCCGGACTGGGTCAAGAGACCCAGTACTTC. Its protein product is CASSSGLGQETQYF.

The CDR3 is CASSLEAGTSTDTQYF. Here the CDR3 DNA reads TGTGCCAGCAGCTTGGAAGCGGGAACTAGCACAGATACGCAGTATTTT. The V and J genes are TRBV5-5 and TRBJ2-3; 7 nucleotides match TRBD2. This CDR3 contains 16 residues. Germline V gene sequence: CDR1 SGHKS, CDR2 YYEKEE (reference sequence). The V and J ends lost 0 bases and 0 bases, in that order; junction bases with no gene match: 4.

The V and J genes are TRBV19 and TRBJ2-6; a possible D gene is TRBD1 (5 bases). The CDR3 consists of 18 residues. The V gene's germline CDR1 is LNHDA and CDR2 SQIVND (reference sequence). Trimming stripped 7 bases from V and 0 bases from J, with 19 bases between. This chain's CDR3 is CASKYYNQGSSGANVLTF. CDR3 DNA sequence: TGTGCCAGTAAATACTACAACCAGGGTTCCTCTGGGGCCAACGTCCTGACTTTC.

CDR3 bases: TGTGCCAGTAGGGCGACAGGCCATAGCAATCAGCCCCAGCATTTT. This sequence encodes CASRATGHSNQPQHF. This chain joins TRBV19 and TRBJ1-5; tentatively, D is TRBD1 (6 bases). The CDR3 contains 15 residues. In germline, CDR1 is LNHDA, CDR2 SQIVND (reference sequence). With 6 bases removed from V and 0 bases from J, the gap between germline ends came to 12 bases.

The chain combines TRBV7-2 with TRBJ2-1, with D maybe TRBD2 (6 bases). Deletions cut 2 bases from V and 5 bases from J, with 10 bases between. Germline V lookup: CDR1 SGHTA, CDR2 FQGNSA. The CDR3 is made up of 14 amino acids. CDR3 residues: CASSLRLVDNEQFF. In nucleotides, the CDR3 is TGTGCCAGCAGCTTAAGACTAGTAGACAATGAGCAGTTCTTC.